Following are 30 T cell receptor beta chains from one sample sequenced in a study of T cell responses to AZD1222 COVID-19 vaccine. The repertoire was sequenced with immunoSEQ multiplex PCR; TCRdb's copy has only in-frame clones and lacks some. The repertoire holds 200,000 to 250,000 clones, with roughly 94% as singletons. The sample was peripheral blood, taken 28 days after the second dose of the MenACWY control vaccine. The origin of the receptors is an adult who received the MenACWY meningococcal vaccine as a control.

This chain joins TRBV6-5 and TRBJ1-2; 8 positions agree with TRBD1. The junction had 4 bases not matched to a gene; V was cut back by 0 bases and J by 7 bases. From germline, CDR1 is MNHEY and CDR2 SVGAGI. The CDR3 is 14 amino acids. CDR3 sequence reads: CASSYSTDRVGYTF. DNA for the CDR3: TGTGCCAGCAGTTACTCGACGGACAGGGTTGGCTACACCTTC.

The rearrangement links TRBV5-1 to TRBJ2-2; D gene ambiguous. The V gene's germline CDR1 is SGHRS and CDR2 YFSETQ. The CDR3 length is 15 residues. With 1 base removed from V and 1 base from J, the gap between germline ends came to 8 bases. This CDR3 is CASSLPIMNTGELFF. DNA for the CDR3: TGCGCCAGCAGCTTGCCCATCATGAACACCGGGGAGCTGTTTTTT. Based on the CDR3 plus reference TRBV5-1 and TRBJ2-2, the full variable domain is KAGVTQTPRYLIKTRGQQVTLSCSPISGHRSVSWYQQTPGQGLQFLFEYFSETQRNKGNFPGRFSGRQFSNSRSEMNVSTLELGDSALYLCASSLPIMNTGELFFGEGSRLTVL.

The V and J genes are TRBV3-1 (or the pseudogene TRBV3-2) and TRBJ1-6; D is unresolved. Trimming pared 3 bases from V and 10 bases from J, leaving 13 bases between. CDR3 length: 14 residues. The germline V gene has CDR1 LGHDT and CDR2 YNNKEL (reference sequence). Here the CDR3 reads CASSQEPRWSPLHF. The DNA of the CDR3 is TGTGCCAGCAGCCAGGAACCCCGTTGGTCACCCCTCCACTTT.

This chain links TRBV27 with TRBJ1-6; D is perhaps TRBD1 (5 bases). Between the trimmed V and J ends, which lost 4 bases and 9 bases, there was a span of 13 bases. In germline, CDR1 is MNHEY, CDR2 SMNVEV (reference sequence). CDR3 length: 14 residues. The CDR3 sequence is CASSWRAGSSPLHF. In nucleotides, the CDR3 is TGTGCCAGCAGTTGGCGGGCAGGGAGTTCACCCCTCCACTTT.

This clone was detected once. The chain recombines TRBV27 with TRBJ2-7, with 10 bases lining up with TRBD2. Germline V gene sequence: CDR1 MNHEY, CDR2 SMNVEV (reference sequence). V shed 0 bases and J 5 bases; nucleotides not matched to a gene: 16. The CDR3 consists of 19 residues. CDR3 amino acids: CASSLSTGKGKREGDEQYF. The CDR3 DNA follows: TGTGCCAGCAGTTTATCGACAGGAAAAGGGAAGCGGGAGGGCGACGAGCAGTACTTC.

The rearrangement links TRBV5-8 to TRBJ2-3; D may be TRBD2 (6 bases). Between the trimmed V and J ends, which lost 0 bases and 2 bases, there was a span of 13 bases. The CDR3 is 16 amino acids. Germline CDR1 and CDR2: SGHTS and YDEGEE. The CDR3 DNA follows: TGTGCCAGCAGCTTGGGCGTAGCGGAATTCACAGATACGCAGTATTTT. This sequence encodes CASSLGVAEFTDTQYF.

The chain recombines TRBV4-1 with TRBJ2-2; 7 nucleotides match TRBD1. Trimming at V came to 1 base and at J to 0 bases, leaving 2 bases not matched to a gene. The germline V gene has CDR1 MGHRA and CDR2 YSYEKL. The CDR3 contains 16 residues. The CDR3 DNA follows: TGCGCCAGCAGCCAAGTGGGGACAGCGAACACCGGGGAGCTGTTTTTT. As protein: CASSQVGTANTGELFF.

This chain links TRBV5-6 with TRBJ2-1; D possibly matches TRBD1 or TRBD2 (6 bases each). CDR3 length: 16 residues. V was shortened by 4 bases and J by 0 bases, with 14 bases between the two germline ends. CDR1 and CDR2 (germline): SGHDT, YYEEEE. CDR3 region: CASSPRGVSSYNEQFF. In DNA, the CDR3 is TGTGCCAGCAGCCCGAGGGGGGTGAGCTCCTACAATGAGCAGTTCTTC.

V gene TRBV6-1 combines with J gene TRBJ2-7; the D is unclear. Trimming cost V 0 bases and J 3 bases, with 9 bases left between them. CDR3 length equals 14 residues. CDR1 is MNHNS, CDR2 SASEGT, per germline. The CDR3, as DNA: TGTGCCAGCAGTGAAGCGGGAACACTCTACGAGCAGTACTTC. Its translation: CASSEAGTLYEQYF.

This chain connects TRBV24-1 to TRBJ1-4; D gene unclear. The CDR3 runs to 14 residues. Germline lookup yields CDR1 KGHDR and CDR2 SFDVKD. Trimming removed 4 bases at V and 4 bases at J, with 9 bases between. The DNA of the CDR3 is TGTGCCACCAGTGAGAGTCAGAGTAATGAAAAACTGTTTTTT. Translating gives CATSESQSNEKLFF.

The chain recombines TRBV11-3 with TRBJ2-2, with D perhaps assigned TRBD1 or TRBD2 (5 bases each). Germline V gives CDR1 SGHNT, CDR2 YENEEA. The CDR3 length is 13 residues. V was cut by 8 bases and J by 2 bases, with 9 bases left in between. In nucleotides, the CDR3 is TGTGCCAGCCAGGGAGTCAACACCGGGGAGCTGTTTTTT. This encodes CASQGVNTGELFF. Combining the CDR3 with reference TRBV11-3 and TRBJ2-2 gives the whole variable domain EAGVVQSPRYKIIEKKQPVAFWCNPISGHNTLYWYLQNLGQGPELLIRYENEEAVDDSQLPKDRFSAERLKGVDSTLKIQPAELGDSAVYLCASQGVNTGELFFGEGSRLTVL.

This chain uses TRBV28 with TRBJ2-1, with TRBD1 identical over 9 bases. The length of the CDR3 is 16 residues. Trimming cost V 6 bases and J 9 bases; bases outside gene matches: 15. Per germline, CDR1 MDHEN and CDR2 SYDVKM. Written as DNA, the CDR3 is TGTGCCAGCAGCCCGAGGGACAGGGTTATTTTTGGTGAGCAGTTCTTC. Its translation is CASSPRDRVIFGEQFF.

Here the CDR3 reads CASSLETPGTSGGERETQYF. The CDR3 coding sequence is TGTGCCAGCAGTTTGGAGACCCCCGGGACTAGCGGGGGCGAGAGAGAGACCCAGTACTTC. This chain joins TRBV28 and TRBJ2-5; the match to TRBD2 covers 14 bases. Per germline, CDR1 MDHEN and CDR2 SYDVKM. The CDR3 contains 20 residues. With V trimmed by 3 bases and J by 4 bases, 16 bases remained unmatched.

The chain is built from TRBV2 and TRBJ1-5; D is possibly TRBD1 (5 bases). CDR1 and CDR2 (germline): SNHLY, FYNNEI. The CDR3 runs to 16 residues. V gave up 5 bases and J gave up 0 bases, with 14 bases separating them. CDR3 coding DNA: TGTGCCAGCAGTCGTGGGGGGGTCTATAGCAATCAGCCCCAGCATTTT. Its protein product is CASSRGGVYSNQPQHF.

This chain joins TRBV7-9 and TRBJ1-2; D is ambiguous. Germline assignment: CDR1 SEHNR and CDR2 FQNEAQ (reference sequence). CDR3 length equals 13 residues. With 0 bases removed from V and 7 bases from J, the gap between germline ends came to 9 bases. CDR3 nucleotides: TGTGCCAGCAGCTTAGCCGGAAGGTCTGGCTACACCTTC. This gives the protein CASSLAGRSGYTF.

V usage is TRBV6-4 and J usage is TRBJ2-1, with 7 bases fitting TRBD1. CDR3 length: 15 residues. Germline CDR1 is MRHNA and CDR2 is SNTAGT. The V segment lost 5 bases and the J segment 2 bases; nucleotides outside the gene matches: 6. CDR3 sequence (DNA): TGTGCCAGCAGTAAGGACAGGACGACCTACAATGAGCAGTTCTTC. Translating gives CASSKDRTTYNEQFF.

This chain connects TRBV16 to TRBJ1-1, with D unresolved. From germline, CDR1 is KGHSY and CDR2 FQNENV. CDR3 length: 12 amino acids. Trimming took off 2 bases at V and 5 bases at J, with 6 bases between the two ends. CDR3 loop: CASSQRRTEAFF. CDR3 nucleotide sequence: TGTGCCAGCAGCCAACGTAGGACTGAAGCTTTCTTT.

This sequence joins TRBV30 and TRBJ1-5; no reliable D call. The CDR3 is 14 residues long. Germline loops: CDR1 GTSNPN, CDR2 SVGIG (reference sequence). Trimming took 0 bases from V and 2 from J, leaving 8 bases between them. CDR3 residues: CAWSVGSGNQPQHF. In DNA, the CDR3 is TGTGCCTGGAGTGTAGGGAGCGGCAATCAGCCCCAGCATTTT.

The chain joins TRBV6-5 to TRBJ1-2; TRBD1 agrees at 8 bases. The CDR3 spans 15 residues. The germline CDR1 and CDR2 sequences are MNHEY and SVGAGI. V lost 6 bases and J lost 3; bases outside the gene matches: 9. The DNA for the CDR3 is TGTGCCAGCAGGCTACACCCGGGACAGGACTATGGCTACACCTTC. Its translation is CASRLHPGQDYGYTF.

The chain uses TRBV15 and TRBJ2-5; D not resolved. This CDR3 region has 11 residues. Germline V lookup: CDR1 LNHNV, CDR2 YYDKDF (reference sequence). Trimming pared 5 bases from V and 6 bases from J, leaving 7 bases between. For the CDR3, the DNA is TGTGCCACCAGCGCAGACCAGACCCAGTACTTC. Protein: CATSADQTQYF.

This clone was detected only a few times. J is TRBJ2-3 and V is TRBV6-4, with D uncertain. The CDR3 loop spans 13 amino acids. The germline V gene encodes CDR1 MRHNA and CDR2 SNTAGT. The V gene lost 2 bases and the J gene lost 3 bases, with 6 bases spanning the gap. CDR3 in DNA: TGTGCCAGCAGTGACAAGGGTACAGATACGCAGTATTTT. Protein: CASSDKGTDTQYF.

The chain couples TRBV19 to TRBJ2-7; 7 nucleotides agree with TRBD1. The V segment lost 3 bases and the J segment 2 bases; nucleotides outside the gene matches: 4. The CDR3 loop spans 14 amino acids. CDR1 and CDR2 from the germline V gene are LNHDA and SQIVND (reference sequence). The CDR3: CASSMEGGPYEQYF. The CDR3 coding sequence is TGTGCCAGTAGTATGGAAGGGGGCCCCTACGAGCAGTACTTC.

This CDR3 is CAWNLAGSTDTQYF. The CDR3, as DNA: TGTGCCTGGAATCTAGCGGGGAGCACAGATACGCAGTATTTT. The V call is TRBV30, the J call TRBJ2-3; 9 positions agree with TRBD2. Germline values: CDR1 GTSNPN, CDR2 SVGIG (reference sequence). The CDR3 covers 14 residues. With V trimmed by 4 bases and J by 0 bases, 2 bases remained unmatched.

The V gene is TRBV7-2, the J gene TRBJ2-1, with 7 bases aligning to TRBD1. The CDR3 spans 15 residues. Germline CDR1 and CDR2: SGHTA and FQGNSA. The J segment lost 2 bases and the V segment lost 4 bases, leaving 5 bases of the junction unmatched. This chain's CDR3 is CASSSDRAPYNEQFF. The CDR3 region has the DNA TGTGCCAGCAGCTCCGACAGGGCCCCCTACAATGAGCAGTTCTTC.

The chain links TRBV4-1 to TRBJ1-2, with unresolved D. In germline, CDR1 is MGHRA, CDR2 YSYEKL. The CDR3 is 14 residues long. Deletions cut 0 bases from V and 1 base from J, with 6 bases between. This CDR3 is CASSQDAGNYGYTF. CDR3 DNA: TGCGCCAGCAGCCAAGACGCGGGTAACTATGGCTACACCTTC.

This clone has a single count. V is TRBV5-1 and J is TRBJ2-2; 7 nucleotides align to TRBD1. After removal of 4 bases from V and 1 base from J, the junction contained 7 bases not matched to a gene. Germline V gives CDR1 SGHRS, CDR2 YFSETQ. The CDR3 contains 16 residues. The CDR3 region is CASSQRTGLNTGELFF. The CDR3 DNA follows: TGCGCCAGCAGCCAAAGGACAGGTCTGAACACCGGGGAGCTGTTTTTT.

The chain links TRBV24-1 to TRBJ2-2; D ambiguous. Trimming shortened V by 0 bases and J by 6 bases, and 10 bases separated the two germline ends. The CDR3 runs to 15 residues. Germline V lookup: CDR1 KGHDR, CDR2 SFDVKD. The CDR3, as DNA: TGTGCCACCAGTGATTTGGACTCCTCCCCCGGGGAGCTGTTTTTT. Protein: CATSDLDSSPGELFF.

The J gene is TRBJ1-1, the V gene TRBV7-9; 7 nucleotides agree with TRBD1. The V gene end was trimmed by 5 bases and the J gene end by 4 bases; junction bases not matched to a gene: 7. Germline V lookup: CDR1 SEHNR, CDR2 FQNEAQ (reference sequence). CDR3 length equals 14 residues. CDR3: CASSEGQLPTEAFF. The CDR3 DNA reads TGTGCCAGCAGCGAGGGACAGTTGCCCACTGAAGCTTTCTTT.

The chain couples TRBV11-3 to TRBJ2-7; D unresolved. Trimming cost V 1 base and J 3 bases, with 4 bases left between them. CDR1 and CDR2 (germline): SGHNT, YENEEA. This CDR3 has 12 residues. The CDR3 loop reads CASSLGDYEQYF. Written as DNA, the CDR3 is TGTGCCAGCAGCTTAGGGGACTACGAGCAGTACTTC. Full variable domain (missing parts from reference TRBV11-3 and TRBJ2-7): EAGVVQSPRYKIIEKKQPVAFWCNPISGHNTLYWYLQNLGQGPELLIRYENEEAVDDSQLPKDRFSAERLKGVDSTLKIQPAELGDSAVYLCASSLGDYEQYFGPGTRLTVT.

V usage is TRBV11-2 and J usage is TRBJ1-2; 8 nucleotides agree with TRBD1. Germline trimming cut 5 bases from V and 5 bases from J; bases unmatched to any gene: 4. Germline V lookup: CDR1 SGHAT, CDR2 FQNNGV. This CDR3 has 13 amino acids. CDR3 in amino acids: CASSADRGYGYTF. The DNA of the CDR3 is TGTGCCAGCAGCGCCGACAGGGGTTATGGCTACACCTTC.